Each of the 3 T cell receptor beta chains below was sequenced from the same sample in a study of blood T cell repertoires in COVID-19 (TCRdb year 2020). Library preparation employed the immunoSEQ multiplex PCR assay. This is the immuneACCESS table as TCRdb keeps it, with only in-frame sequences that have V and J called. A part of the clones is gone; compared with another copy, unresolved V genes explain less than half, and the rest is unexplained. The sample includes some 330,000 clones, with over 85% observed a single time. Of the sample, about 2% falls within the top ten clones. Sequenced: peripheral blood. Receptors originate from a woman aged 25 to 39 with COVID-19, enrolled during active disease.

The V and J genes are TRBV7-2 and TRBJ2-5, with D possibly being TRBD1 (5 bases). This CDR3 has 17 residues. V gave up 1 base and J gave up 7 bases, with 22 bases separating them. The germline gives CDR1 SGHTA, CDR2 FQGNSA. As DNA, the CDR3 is TGTGCCAGCAGCTTAGTGTCTGTGTTGGACACCGGGTGGACCCAGTACTTC. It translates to CASSLVSVLDTGWTQYF.

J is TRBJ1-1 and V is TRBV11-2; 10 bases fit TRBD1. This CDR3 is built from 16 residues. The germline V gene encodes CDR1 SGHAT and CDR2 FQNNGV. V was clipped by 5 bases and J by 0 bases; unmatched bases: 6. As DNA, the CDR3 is TGTGCCAGCAGCACCGGGACAGGGGTCTTGAACACTGAAGCTTTCTTT. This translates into CASSTGTGVLNTEAFF.

The CDR3 region is CASSQGTGPSNQPQHF. CDR3 coding DNA: TGTGCCAGCAGCCAAGGGACAGGGCCGAGCAATCAGCCCCAGCATTTT. The V call is TRBV7-9, the J call TRBJ1-5; 9 bases are a match to TRBD1. CDR1 and CDR2 from the germline V gene are SEHNR and FQNEAQ (reference sequence). Trimming took 5 bases from V and 1 from J; bases not matched to a gene: 6. The CDR3 is 16 residues long.